One sample yielded the 14 T cell receptor beta chains listed below, sequenced in a study of T-cell memory formation after mild COVID-19. TCRdb called the 5' RACE reads again in MiXCR, with one record for every CDR3 protein. This sample yields around 400,000 distinct CDR3 sequences, of which approximately 25% are seen a single time; roughly 8.9% belongs to the top ten. Sequenced material: PBMCs or a T cell subset sorted from them (not recorded which). These receptors came from an adult woman who had mild COVID-19 (a few samples of this study predate the infection). Cell type and time point are not known.

In its sample, this clonotype was seen many times. This chain links TRBV7-9 with TRBJ1-1, with D unresolved. V shed 3 bases and J shed 4 bases, with 9 bases lying between them. The CDR3 length is 13 residues. In germline, CDR1 is SEHNR, CDR2 FQNEAQ (reference sequence). This CDR3 reads CASSFRVSTEAFF. The CDR3 bases are TGTGCCAGCAGCTTCAGAGTTAGCACTGAAGCTTTCTTT.

The chain employs TRBV19 and TRBJ2-5; 9 bases map to TRBD1. Germline V gene sequence: CDR1 LNHDA, CDR2 SQIVND (reference sequence). The CDR3 contains 13 residues. V shed 8 bases, J shed 10 bases, and the junction held 11 bases outside the gene matches. The CDR3 is CASRTGVGEDQYF. CDR3 bases: TGTGCCAGTCGGACAGGGGTCGGGGAGGACCAGTACTTC.

The J gene is TRBJ2-5, the V gene TRBV7-9, with D possibly being TRBD1 (6 bases). Per germline, CDR1 SEHNR and CDR2 FQNEAQ (reference sequence). The CDR3 covers 12 residues. The V and J ends lost 11 bases and 3 bases respectively, with 13 bases between them. CDR3 sequence: CAARPGEETQYF. Written as DNA, the CDR3 is TGTGCCGCCCGGCCAGGGGAAGAGACCCAGTACTTC.

This clonotype was seen at least ten times. The rearrangement links TRBV7-9 to TRBJ1-2; D unresolved. CDR1 and CDR2 (germline): SEHNR, FQNEAQ (reference sequence). The CDR3 runs to 14 residues. V was trimmed by 4 bases and J by 0 bases, leaving 9 bases between them. CDR3 nucleotides: TGTGCCAGCAGCTCTGACACTACTAACTATGGCTACACCTTC. Its translation is CASSSDTTNYGYTF.

This clonotype was seen only a few times. This chain joins TRBV11-3 and TRBJ2-6; D is tentatively TRBD1 or TRBD2 (6 bases each). V dropped 3 bases and J dropped 0 bases, with 15 bases sitting between them. The CDR3 has 18 amino acids. Per germline, CDR1 SGHNT and CDR2 YENEEA. CDR3 coding DNA: TGTGCCAGCAGCTTTAGCGGACAGATGGACTCTGGGGCCAACGTCCTGACTTTC. It specifies CASSFSGQMDSGANVLTF.

This clonotype showed up just a few times. This CDR3 reads CATSFGGGAYNEQFF. CDR3 coding DNA: TGTGCCACCAGCTTTGGTGGTGGGGCCTACAATGAGCAGTTCTTC. The chain combines TRBV24-1 with TRBJ2-1; D is undetermined. The CDR3 runs 15 residues. Germline V gene data show CDR1 as KGHDR and CDR2 as SFDVKD. Trimming removed 7 bases at V and 2 bases at J, with 14 bases between.

V is TRBV29-1 and J is TRBJ1-2, with 7 bases aligning to TRBD1. Germline CDR1 and CDR2: SQVTM and ANQGSEA. Trimming at V came to 6 bases and at J to 1 base, leaving 8 bases not matched to a gene. The CDR3 consists of 14 residues. The CDR3 is CSVTSGTDNYGYTF. CDR3 nucleotides: TGCAGCGTCACTTCCGGGACAGATAACTATGGCTACACCTTC.

This clonotype was seen more than once but under ten times. V and J are TRBV12-3 or TRBV12-4 and TRBJ2-7; possibly TRBD1 or TRBD2 for D (5 bases each). The germline V and J ends were trimmed by 6 bases and 2 bases, with 14 bases remaining between them. This CDR3 spans 14 amino acids. This chain's CDR3 is CASSLLGTTYEQYF. As DNA, the CDR3 is TGTGCCAGCAGCCTCCTCGGGACCACCTACGAGCAGTACTTC.

This clonotype came up many times. Here the CDR3 DNA reads TGTGCCACCAGTTCGGTTTCTAGGGCTAGCACAGATACGCAGTATTTT. Its protein product is CATSSVSRASTDTQYF. This chain joins TRBV15 and TRBJ2-3, with D unresolved. The CDR3 is 16 amino acids. Trimming cost V 6 bases and J 0 bases, with 16 bases left between them. Germline values: CDR1 LNHNV, CDR2 YYDKDF (reference sequence).

In this sample, this clonotype turned up a few times. The chain carries TRBV5-1 and TRBJ2-6; perhaps TRBD1 as D (6 bases). The CDR3 consists of 19 residues. Germline CDR1 reads SGHRS; CDR2 reads YFSETQ. Trimming pared 4 bases from V and 0 bases from J, leaving 20 bases between. CDR3 sequence (DNA): TGCGCCAGCAGCCGAACGGTGCAGGGGAGCCCCTCTGGGGCCAACGTCCTGACTTTC. It codes for CASSRTVQGSPSGANVLTF.

This clonotype turned up a few times. J is TRBJ1-4 and V is TRBV10-3; 11 bases are shared with TRBD1. CDR1 is ENHRY and CDR2 is SYGVKD in the germline V gene. The CDR3 is made up of 15 amino acids. V lost 10 bases, J lost 7 bases, and 11 bases stayed unmatched. The CDR3 DNA reads TGTGCCACTTCACCCAGCGGACAGGGGGCTGAAAAACTGTTTTTT. As protein: CATSPSGQGAEKLFF.

This chain uses TRBV10-3 with TRBJ2-3; 8 bases are shared with TRBD2. Trimming cost V 4 bases and J 0 bases; bases outside gene matches: 3. The CDR3 extends over 15 amino acids. From germline, CDR1 is ENHRY and CDR2 SYGVKD. The CDR3 nucleotides are TGTGCCATCAGTGCTGGCGGGGGGAGCACAGATACGCAGTATTTT. Translation: CAISAGGGSTDTQYF.

The CDR3 coding sequence is TGCAGTGCTAGTGGAGGGGGCTCCACAGATACGCAGTATTTT. This translates into CSASGGGSTDTQYF. The chain has TRBV20-1 and TRBJ2-3; D perhaps matches TRBD1 (7 bases). The CDR3 spans 14 residues. Trimming cost V 3 bases and J 2 bases, with 12 bases left between them. CDR1 DFQATT and CDR2 SNEGSKA come from the germline V gene (reference sequence).

This chain uses TRBV24-1 with TRBJ1-1; 9 bases are shared with TRBD1. This CDR3 is built from 15 residues. J gave up 1 base and V 4 bases, and 3 bases lay outside the gene matches. The germline gives CDR1 KGHDR, CDR2 SFDVKD. The CDR3 coding sequence is TGTGCCACCAGTGAGGCGGGACAGGGGAACACTGAAGCTTTCTTT. Translated: CATSEAGQGNTEAFF.